Presented here are 26 T cell receptor beta chains from one specimen sequenced in a study of T cell repertoires in cytomegalovirus infection. TCRdb processed the reads anew with MiXCR; each CDR3 protein has one entry. The sample has approximately 500,000 distinct CDR3 sequences, 16% seen once. The sequencing sample was made of CD8+ T cells from PBMCs. These receptors were collected from a human donor in good health (CMV status not recorded). Some clones in this sample may be carry-over from other donors' samples.

This clonotype has a count of ten or more. The genes are TRBV11-3 and TRBJ2-2; tentatively, D is TRBD1 or TRBD2 (5 bases each). Germline CDR1 and CDR2: SGHNT and YENEEA. This CDR3 spans 16 amino acids. Trimming shortened V by 2 bases and J by 7 bases, and 17 bases separated the two germline ends. CDR3: CASSLYGGTNDGELFF. CDR3 nucleotide sequence: TGTGCCAGCAGCTTATATGGGGGAACAAATGACGGGGAGCTGTTTTTT.

This clonotype was observed many times. The V gene is TRBV28, the J gene TRBJ1-6; 8 bases fit TRBD1. The CDR3 spans 14 residues. The ends lost 4 bases at V and 5 bases at J; junction bases unmatched: 1. Looked up from germline, CDR1 is MDHEN and CDR2 is SYDVKM. Here the CDR3 reads CASSSTGDNSPLHF. The CDR3 DNA sequence: TGTGCCAGCAGTTCGACAGGGGATAATTCACCCCTCCACTTT.

With regard to this clonotype: A much larger clone differs by one base, so this may be a read error. CDR3 in DNA: TGTGCCAGCAGCCAGTTTGGGATCGAGCAGAACTTC. Translating gives CASSQFGIEQNF. The chain uses TRBV7-8 and TRBJ2-7; D gene ambiguous. Germline CDR1 and CDR2: SGHVS and FQNEAQ. The CDR3 is 12 amino acids.

The V and J genes are TRBV27 and TRBJ1-1; D may be TRBD1 (5 bases). V was pared by 3 bases and J by 2 bases, with 10 bases between. Germline values: CDR1 MNHEY, CDR2 SMNVEV (reference sequence). CDR3 length: 14 amino acids. This CDR3 reads CASSFRQPNTEAFF. The CDR3 nucleotides read TGTGCCAGCAGTTTCCGACAGCCCAACACTGAAGCTTTCTTT.

V usage is TRBV15 and J usage is TRBJ2-5; the D gene is possibly TRBD2 (6 bases). Germline assignment: CDR1 LNHNV and CDR2 YYDKDF (reference sequence). V gave up 3 bases and J gave up 4 bases, with 21 bases separating them. The CDR3 loop spans 17 amino acids. The CDR3 coding sequence is TGTGCCACCAGCAGGTCACTCTTGGTGGGGGGACGAGAGACCCAGTACTTC. Translation gives CATSRSLLVGGRETQYF.

The chain links TRBV6-5 to TRBJ1-1, with D perhaps matching TRBD1 (5 bases). Germline V CDR1 and CDR2: MNHEY, SVGAGI. The CDR3 contains 14 residues. Trimming cost V 6 bases and J 4 bases, with 15 bases left between them. The CDR3 here is CASSLRGSGTEAFF. The CDR3 nucleotides are TGTGCCAGCAGCCTCCGGGGGAGCGGCACTGAAGCTTTCTTT.

This clonotype was recorded many times. The J gene is TRBJ2-7, the V gene TRBV12-3 or TRBV12-4; TRBD2 might be the D (5 bases). Trimming removed 5 bases from V and 1 base from J, with 18 bases in between. The CDR3 runs 16 residues. The CDR3 loop is CASSRLFPDGSYEQYF. CDR3 coding DNA: TGTGCCAGCAGTCGACTATTTCCCGACGGGTCCTACGAGCAGTACTTC.

This clonotype appeared many times. V gene TRBV12-3 or TRBV12-4 combines with J gene TRBJ2-1; tentatively, D is TRBD1 or TRBD2 (5 bases each). The CDR3 totals 13 residues. Trimming cost V 10 bases and J 0 bases, with 10 bases left between them. In DNA, the CDR3 is TGTGCCATCGAGGGGTTCTCCTACAATGAGCAGTTCTTC. Translated, it gives CAIEGFSYNEQFF.

J is TRBJ1-1 and V is TRBV15; D gene uncertain. With 5 bases removed from V and 1 base from J, the gap between germline ends came to 8 bases. The CDR3 contains 13 residues. Germline loops: CDR1 LNHNV, CDR2 YYDKDF (reference sequence). The CDR3 DNA reads TGTGCCACCAGCCGTGACACGAACACTGAAGCTTTCTTT. Translation: CATSRDTNTEAFF.

In this sample, this clonotype turned up a few times. The V gene is TRBV12-3 or TRBV12-4, the J gene TRBJ1-2, with D possibly being TRBD1 (6 bases). Trimming stripped 2 bases from V and 2 bases from J, with 15 bases between. CDR3 length: 16 amino acids. This chain's CDR3 is CASSLSGPGGNYGYTF. Written as DNA, the CDR3 is TGTGCCAGCAGTTTATCTGGACCGGGGGGCAACTATGGCTACACCTTC.

For the CDR3, the DNA is TGCAGTGCTAGTTTCTACACCGGGGAGCTGTTTTTT. Its translation: CSASFYTGELFF. The chain has TRBV20-1 and TRBJ2-2; D is unclear. There are 12 residues in the CDR3. Trimming shortened V by 3 bases and J by 3 bases, and 5 bases separated the two germline ends. Germline V gene data show CDR1 as DFQATT and CDR2 as SNEGSKA (reference sequence).

The table lists this clonotype with a few counts. This chain links TRBV6-1 with TRBJ1-1; D unresolved. The CDR3 consists of 13 residues. Germline assignment: CDR1 MNHNS and CDR2 SASEGT. Trimming cost V 4 bases and J 3 bases, with 9 bases left between them. The CDR3 here is CASSVRQDTEAFF. As DNA, the CDR3 is TGTGCCAGCAGTGTTCGGCAGGACACTGAAGCTTTCTTT.

Ten or more counts support this clonotype. The V call is TRBV4-2, the J call TRBJ1-4; tentatively, D is TRBD1 (6 bases). Per the germline V gene, CDR1 is LGHNA and CDR2 is YNFKEQ. The CDR3 runs to 17 residues. V was pared by 0 bases and J by 3 bases, with 14 bases between. In DNA form, the CDR3 reads TGTGCCAGCAGCCAAGATCGGCAGGGGTCTTCTAATGAAAAACTGTTTTTT. It yields the protein CASSQDRQGSSNEKLFF.

This clonotype came up many times. This chain uses TRBV28 with TRBJ2-5; D is undetermined. The CDR3 is made up of 15 amino acids. Trimming shortened V by 6 bases and J by 0 bases, and 14 bases separated the two germline ends. Per germline, CDR1 MDHEN and CDR2 SYDVKM. CDR3 DNA: TGTGCCAGCAGGGCCCCCGGTCCGTACCAAGAGACCCAGTACTTC. Encoded protein: CASRAPGPYQETQYF.

The chain employs TRBV27 and TRBJ2-1, with 8 bases that match TRBD2. The trim removed 1 base at V and 7 bases at J, leaving 3 bases unmatched. Germline values: CDR1 MNHEY, CDR2 SMNVEV (reference sequence). The CDR3 spans 14 residues. The CDR3 protein is CASSLLGGGNEQFF. The DNA of the CDR3 is TGTGCCAGCAGTTTATTGGGCGGGGGGAATGAGCAGTTCTTC.

This clonotype was seen ten or more times. The rearrangement uses TRBV7-2 and TRBJ2-3, with a weak D call TRBD2 (6 bases). Germline V gene data show CDR1 as SGHTA and CDR2 as FQGNSA. V gave up 0 bases and J gave up 6 bases, with 16 bases separating them. This CDR3 comprises 16 residues. Here the CDR3 DNA reads TGTGCCAGCAGCTTAGCGATTGAGCGGGTCGGGGATACGCAGTATTTT. Translation: CASSLAIERVGDTQYF.

The chain uses TRBV28 and TRBJ1-1; the match to TRBD1 covers 12 bases. This CDR3 contains 16 residues. Looked up from germline, CDR1 is MDHEN and CDR2 is SYDVKM. After removal of 8 bases from V and 4 bases from J, the junction contained 11 bases not matched to a gene. For the CDR3, the DNA is TGTGCCAGCGCCCCCGGGACAGGGGGCTTGGGCACTGAAGCTTTCTTT. It encodes CASAPGTGGLGTEAFF.

This clonotype came up many times. This CDR3 reads CASSYSSREGRHEQFF. Written as DNA, the CDR3 is TGTGCCAGCAGTTACTCGAGTCGGGAGGGCCGCCATGAGCAGTTCTTC. The chain combines TRBV6-6 with TRBJ2-1, with 8 nucleotides matching TRBD2. CDR1 is MNHNY and CDR2 is SVGAGI in the germline V gene (reference sequence). This CDR3 is built from 16 residues. V gave up 0 bases and J gave up 8 bases; unmatched junction bases: 9.

This clonotype was seen a few times. V usage is TRBV27 and J usage is TRBJ2-3; possibly TRBD2 for D (6 bases). CDR1 and CDR2 (germline): MNHEY, SMNVEV (reference sequence). The CDR3 is made up of 13 amino acids. V was shortened by 6 bases and J by 6 bases, with 13 bases between the two germline ends. This CDR3 reads CASRQESGDTQYF. CDR3 DNA: TGTGCCAGCAGACAAGAAAGCGGGGATACGCAGTATTTT.

The chain carries TRBV2 and TRBJ2-7; 10 nucleotides match TRBD1. Trimming removed 11 bases from V and 5 bases from J; junction bases left unmatched: 6. This CDR3 has 12 residues. Germline V CDR1 and CDR2: SNHLY, FYNNEI. CDR3 bases: TGTGCCGGACAGGGGGAAACGGACGAGCAGTACTTC. It yields the protein CAGQGETDEQYF. The entire variable domain, with the rest obtained from reference TRBV2 and TRBJ2-7, is as follows: EPEVTQTPSHQVTQMGQEVILRCVPISNHLYFYWYRQILGQKVEFLVSFYNNEISEKSEIFDDQFSVERPDGSNFTLKIRSTKLEDSAMYFCAGQGETDEQYFGPGTRLTVT.

This clonotype was seen a few times. The V call is TRBV20-1, the J call TRBJ1-2; 7 bases agree with TRBD1. This CDR3 is 16 amino acids long. CDR1 is DFQATT and CDR2 is SNEGSKA in the germline V gene (reference sequence). After removal of 3 bases from V and 2 bases from J, the junction contained 12 bases not matched to a gene. The CDR3 nucleotides are TGCAGTGCTAGGGCCATCGACAGGGCCCAAAACTATGGCTACACCTTC. Protein product: CSARAIDRAQNYGYTF.

This clonotype was recorded at least ten times. This sequence joins TRBV7-3 and TRBJ2-5; D possibly matches TRBD1 or TRBD2 (5 bases each). V dropped 5 bases and J dropped 1 base, with 11 bases sitting between them. The CDR3 is made up of 14 amino acids. In germline, CDR1 is SGHTA, CDR2 FQGTGA. CDR3 sequence: CASSPLGGQETQYF. The DNA for the CDR3 is TGTGCCAGCAGCCCCCTTGGGGGCCAAGAGACCCAGTACTTC. Looking up the rest from reference TRBV7-3 and TRBJ2-5 gives the full variable domain: GAGVSQTPSNKVTEKGKYVELRCDPISGHTALYWYRQSLGQGPEFLIYFQGTGAADDSGLPNDRFFAVRPEGSVSTLKIQRTERGDSAVYLCASSPLGGQETQYFGPGTRLLVL.

V and J are TRBV19 and TRBJ1-5; 7 bases match TRBD1. There are 15 residues in the CDR3. Germline trimming cut 3 bases from V and 0 bases from J; bases unmatched to any gene: 2. Germline CDR1 LNHDA, CDR2 SQIVND (reference sequence). CDR3 loop: CASSIWDSSNQPQHF. The DNA for the CDR3 is TGTGCCAGTAGTATCTGGGACAGTAGCAATCAGCCCCAGCATTTT.

In its sample, this clonotype was seen many times. This chain uses TRBV11-2 with TRBJ2-1; D uncertain. V gave up 2 bases and J gave up 3 bases, with 8 bases separating them. Germline loops: CDR1 SGHAT, CDR2 FQNNGV. The CDR3 spans 14 residues. The CDR3 reads CASSLSRSYNEQFF. The CDR3 DNA reads as TGTGCCAGCAGCTTATCCAGAAGCTACAATGAGCAGTTCTTC.

This clonotype was observed many times. The chain couples TRBV7-3 to TRBJ2-5; D might be TRBD1 (5 bases). V gave up 3 bases and J gave up 1 base, with 12 bases separating them. CDR1 SGHTA and CDR2 FQGTGA come from the germline V gene. The CDR3 length is 15 residues. The CDR3 region is CASSLSGSGQETQYF. For the CDR3, the DNA is TGTGCCAGCAGCTTGTCAGGGTCCGGCCAAGAGACCCAGTACTTC. The variable domain in full, with the rest retrieved from reference TRBV7-3 and TRBJ2-5, is GAGVSQTPSNKVTEKGKYVELRCDPISGHTALYWYRQSLGQGPEFLIYFQGTGAADDSGLPNDRFFAVRPEGSVSTLKIQRTERGDSAVYLCASSLSGSGQETQYFGPGTRLLVL.

The chain employs TRBV28 and TRBJ1-1; 9 bases are a match to TRBD1. Germline loops: CDR1 MDHEN, CDR2 SYDVKM. V was pared by 3 bases and J by 0 bases, with 8 bases of the junction left unmatched. This CDR3 comprises 17 residues. CDR3 protein: CASSFPPGQGLNTEAFF. In DNA, the CDR3 is TGTGCCAGCAGTTTCCCTCCGGGACAGGGTTTGAACACTGAAGCTTTCTTT.